These 29 T cell receptor beta chains were sequenced from one sample in a study of OX40 agonist ivuxolimab in advanced cancers. Clones were sequenced by immunoSEQ multiplex PCR, and TCRdb holds only the in-frame ones, with some missing. Here the sample spans tens of thousands of clones, more than 70% being singletons. The starting material was CD4+ or CD8+ T cells sorted from blood, obtained in a trial of the OX40 agonist ivuxolimab. These receptors came from an adult with an advanced solid tumor such as melanoma, head and neck, liver or kidney cancer.

The chain carries TRBV30 and TRBJ1-2; D is ambiguous. CDR3 length equals 12 residues. CDR1 is GTSNPN and CDR2 is SVGIG in the germline V gene (reference sequence). V shed 6 bases and J shed 5 bases, with 13 bases lying between them. The CDR3 region is CACPQGKYGYTF. CDR3 sequence (DNA): TGTGCCTGCCCTCAAGGGAAGTATGGCTACACCTTC.

This rearrangement joins TRBV7-2 to TRBJ2-3; D remains unclear. This CDR3 has 18 amino acids. V lost 5 bases to trimming and J lost 5 bases, with 26 bases between them. Germline CDR1 SGHTA, CDR2 FQGNSA. The CDR3 DNA reads TGTGCCAGCAGCCGAACAGCCAATAGTATGTCTAATCGAGATACGCAGTATTTT. As protein: CASSRTANSMSNRDTQYF. Complete variable domain (other parts from reference TRBV7-2 and TRBJ2-3): GAGVSQSPSNKVTEKGKDVELRCDPISGHTALYWYRQSLGQGLEFLIYFQGNSAPDKSGLPSDRFSAERTGGSVSTLTIQRTQQEDSAVYLCASSRTANSMSNRDTQYFGPGTRLTVL.

The chain recombines TRBV2 with TRBJ2-2, with D possibly being TRBD1 (6 bases). Germline V gene data show CDR1 as SNHLY and CDR2 as FYNNEI. Trimming took off 6 bases at V and 2 bases at J, with 13 bases between the two ends. There are 15 residues in the CDR3. CDR3 sequence (DNA): TGTGCCAGCAGAACTTCGACAGGAAACACCGGGGAGCTGTTTTTT. Translation gives CASRTSTGNTGELFF.

The V and J genes are TRBV6-5 and TRBJ2-3; D uncertain. Germline V CDR1 and CDR2: MNHEY, SVGAGI. V dropped 0 bases and J dropped 0 bases, with 10 bases sitting between them. The CDR3 has 16 amino acids. Here the CDR3 DNA reads TGTGCCAGCAGTTACTCAGGGCGGTCTAGCACAGATACGCAGTATTTT. Its protein is CASSYSGRSSTDTQYF.

The V gene is TRBV4-1, the J gene TRBJ1-6, with D maybe TRBD1 (5 bases). CDR1 and CDR2 (germline): MGHRA, YSYEKL. Trimming removed 0 bases from V and 1 base from J, with 19 bases in between. CDR3 length: 20 amino acids. CDR3 sequence reads: CASSQDKDTPKGSYNSPLHF. As DNA, the CDR3 is TGCGCCAGCAGCCAAGATAAGGACACTCCTAAGGGGTCCTATAATTCACCCCTCCACTTT.

This clone has a single count. The chain has TRBV9 and TRBJ1-2; D might be TRBD1 (5 bases). V lost 3 bases to trimming and J lost 7 bases, with 16 bases between them. Germline CDR1 and CDR2: SGDLS and YYNGEE. This CDR3 spans 14 amino acids. The CDR3 bases are TGTGCCAGCAGCGGCGTGAGGGACGCGGTTGGCTACACCTTC. Amino acid sequence: CASSGVRDAVGYTF.

V gene TRBV5-1 combines with J gene TRBJ1-3; tentative D call: TRBD1 (6 bases). V was trimmed by 4 bases and J by 0 bases, leaving 11 bases between them. Germline V CDR1 and CDR2: SGHRS, YFSETQ. This CDR3 spans 15 amino acids. The CDR3 nucleotides are TGCGCCAGCAGCCCTGGACAGAACTCTGGAAACACCATATATTTT. The encoded protein is CASSPGQNSGNTIYF.

This clone occurred a few times. The chain uses TRBV5-1 and TRBJ2-7, with D uncertain. CDR3 length: 14 amino acids. The germline V gene encodes CDR1 SGHRS and CDR2 YFSETQ. The V end was cut by 0 bases, the J end by 0 bases, with 7 bases between. The CDR3 spells CASSLVPGSYEQYV. The CDR3 DNA sequence: TGCGCCAGCAGCTTGGTCCCCGGCTCCTACGAGCAGTACGTC.

The CDR3 DNA reads as TGCGCCAGCAGGAAAGGACTAGCGGGAGAAACGGAGCAGTTCTTC. Protein product: CASRKGLAGETEQFF. This chain connects TRBV5-1 to TRBJ2-1; 13 nucleotides agree with TRBD2. Germline trimming cut 5 bases from V and 10 bases from J; bases unmatched to any gene: 9. Germline V gene sequence: CDR1 SGHRS, CDR2 YFSETQ. This CDR3 is 15 amino acids long.

This rearrangement joins TRBV23-1 to TRBJ1-5, with unresolved D. TRBV23-1 is assigned to the ORF class and has an uncertain function. Trimming shortened V by 4 bases and J by 4 bases, and 29 bases separated the two germline ends. The length of the CDR3 is 20 residues. The CDR3 loop is CASSRTLTFTRASVNQPQHF. Written as DNA, the CDR3 is TGCGCCAGCAGTCGCACCCTGACCTTTACTAGAGCCAGCGTTAATCAGCCCCAGCATTTT.

V is TRBV6-1 and J is TRBJ2-7; the D gene is possibly TRBD2 (5 bases). Trimming took off 5 bases at V and 4 bases at J, with 9 bases between the two ends. CDR1 MNHNS and CDR2 SASEGT come from the germline V gene. The CDR3 has 12 amino acids. In DNA, the CDR3 is TGTGCCAGCAGTTCACGGACTTACGAGCAGTACTTC. Protein product: CASSSRTYEQYF.

The chain uses TRBV5-6 and TRBJ1-2; D unclear. Germline-derived CDR1 and CDR2 are SGHDT and YYEEEE. V lost 0 bases, J lost 0 bases, and 6 bases lay in between. The CDR3 covers 14 residues. This CDR3 reads CASSLGRTNYGYTF. CDR3 DNA: TGTGCCAGCAGCTTGGGTAGGACTAACTATGGCTACACCTTC.

The genes are TRBV9 and TRBJ2-1, with 11 bases that match TRBD1. V lost 1 base to trimming and J lost 6 bases; unmatched junction nucleotides: 9. CDR1 and CDR2 (germline): SGDLS, YYNGEE. The CDR3 totals 17 residues. CDR3 loop: CASSVSLKGQGVNEQFF. CDR3 sequence (DNA): TGTGCCAGCAGCGTATCACTTAAGGGACAGGGGGTCAATGAGCAGTTCTTC. Drawing the rest from reference TRBV9 and TRBJ2-1, the complete variable domain is DSGVTQTPKHLITATGQRVTLRCSPRSGDLSVYWYQQSLDQGLQFLIQYYNGEERAKGNILERFSAQQFPDLHSELNLSSLELGDSALYFCASSVSLKGQGVNEQFFGPGTRLTVL.

V gene TRBV5-4 combines with J gene TRBJ2-7, with TRBD1 as a possible D gene (6 bases). V lost 4 bases and J 2 bases, leaving 16 bases between the germline ends. The CDR3 consists of 15 residues. Germline CDR1 SGHNT, CDR2 YYREEE (reference sequence). The CDR3 coding sequence is TGTGCCAGCAGCCGGGTTGGGACATTGGCCTACGAGCAGTACTTC. Protein sequence: CASSRVGTLAYEQYF.

This chain connects TRBV5-5 to TRBJ1-2, with 7 bases identical to TRBD1. Germline assignment: CDR1 SGHKS and CDR2 YYEKEE (reference sequence). This CDR3 contains 14 residues. V shed 5 bases and J 8 bases; nucleotides not matched to a gene: 12. The CDR3 protein is CASRDERQGGGYTF. In DNA form, the CDR3 reads TGTGCCAGCAGAGACGAACGACAGGGCGGCGGCTACACCTTC.

The genes are TRBV2 and TRBJ2-5; no reliable D call. Germline CDR1 and CDR2: SNHLY and FYNNEI. Trimming removed 6 bases from V and 4 bases from J, with 9 bases in between. The length of the CDR3 is 12 residues. CDR3 region: CASRLQTETQYF. The CDR3 DNA is TGTGCCAGCAGGCTACAGACAGAGACCCAGTACTTC. The full variable domain, completed using reference TRBV2 and TRBJ2-5, is EPEVTQTPSHQVTQMGQEVILRCVPISNHLYFYWYRQILGQKVEFLVSFYNNEISEKSEIFDDQFSVERPDGSNFTLKIRSTKLEDSAMYFCASRLQTETQYFGPGTRLLVL.

This chain links TRBV5-1 with TRBJ2-5; 10 nucleotides agree with TRBD2. The CDR3 runs to 19 residues. In germline, CDR1 is SGHRS, CDR2 YFSETQ. V lost 7 bases, J lost 2 bases, and 20 bases stayed unmatched. The CDR3: CASGLSPPGTSGEQETQYF. CDR3 coding DNA: TGCGCCAGCGGCCTCTCACCCCCCGGTACTAGCGGGGAACAAGAGACCCAGTACTTC.

This chain uses TRBV4-1 with TRBJ1-2; 12 bases agree with TRBD1. From germline, CDR1 is MGHRA and CDR2 YSYEKL. This CDR3 is built from 15 residues. Trimming at V came to 4 bases and at J to 2 bases, leaving 2 bases not matched to a gene. The CDR3 coding sequence is TGCGCCAGCAGCCTCGGGACAGGGGGCAACTATGGCTACACCTTC. This encodes CASSLGTGGNYGYTF.

This sequence joins TRBV5-4 and TRBJ2-1; the D gene is possibly TRBD1 (6 bases). Germline V gives CDR1 SGHNT, CDR2 YYREEE (reference sequence). The V end was cut by 4 bases, the J end by 6 bases, with 11 bases between. The CDR3 runs 13 residues. The CDR3 DNA reads as TGTGCCAGCAGCACAAGACAGGCCAATGAGCAGTTCTTC. It translates to CASSTRQANEQFF.

This chain joins TRBV28 and TRBJ2-2; D unclear. With 5 bases removed from V and 2 bases from J, the gap between germline ends came to 9 bases. CDR1 is MDHEN, CDR2 SYDVKM, per germline. The CDR3 length is 14 residues. This chain's CDR3 is CASSPPHNTGELFF. As DNA, the CDR3 is TGTGCCAGCAGTCCACCCCACAACACCGGGGAGCTGTTTTTT.

The chain recombines TRBV5-4 with TRBJ2-1; no reliable D call. Germline assignment: CDR1 SGHNT and CDR2 YYREEE (reference sequence). The V end lost 5 bases, the J end lost 5 bases, and 5 bases lay between the germline ends. CDR3 size: 11 residues. The CDR3 sequence: CASSLNNEQFF. For the CDR3, the DNA is TGTGCCAGCAGTTTAAACAATGAGCAGTTCTTC.

J is TRBJ2-7 and V is TRBV23-1; D gene uncertain. TRBV23-1 qualifies as an ORF whose function is uncertain. The CDR3 is made up of 15 amino acids. Trimming removed 1 base from V and 0 bases from J, with 10 bases in between. CDR3 sequence (DNA): TGCGCCAGCAGTCAATGTGAGCTACCCTCCTACGAGCAGTACTTC. The encoded protein is CASSQCELPSYEQYF.

V gene TRBV7-2 combines with J gene TRBJ1-5; 8 positions agree with TRBD1. This CDR3 contains 14 residues. Germline CDR1 is SGHTA and CDR2 is FQGNSA. J gave up 8 bases and V 1 base, and 4 bases lay outside the gene matches. The CDR3 coding sequence is TGTGCCAGCAGCTTAGGGCAGGGGGCAAAGCCCCAGCATTTT. It specifies CASSLGQGAKPQHF.

V is TRBV27 and J is TRBJ1-1; D may be TRBD1 (6 bases). V lost 2 bases and J 2 bases, leaving 12 bases between the germline ends. Germline values: CDR1 MNHEY, CDR2 SMNVEV (reference sequence). CDR3 length equals 15 residues. CDR3 bases: TGTGCCAGCAGTTTAAGAACAGGGCCAAACACTGAAGCTTTCTTT. Its translation: CASSLRTGPNTEAFF.

The rearrangement joins TRBV6-1 to TRBJ2-3; 8 bases agree with TRBD2. V dropped 6 bases and J dropped 2; count of bases not matched to a gene: 7. The germline V gene has CDR1 MNHNS and CDR2 SASEGT. The CDR3 spans 15 residues. CDR3 DNA: TGTGCCAGCAGGGGTTTAGCGGGGAACACAGATACGCAGTATTTT. The encoded protein is CASRGLAGNTDTQYF.

This rearrangement joins TRBV19 to TRBJ2-5; a possible D gene is TRBD1 (5 bases). The V gene lost 8 bases and the J gene lost 8 bases, with 12 bases spanning the gap. CDR1 and CDR2 (germline): LNHDA, SQIVND (reference sequence). The CDR3 sequence is 11 residues long. The CDR3 DNA reads TGTGCCAGTCAGGGTTATGCAACCCAGTACTTC. Its protein product is CASQGYATQYF.

CDR3: CAISGGGGETQYF. In nucleotides, the CDR3 is TGTGCCATCAGTGGCGGTGGAGGAGAGACCCAGTACTTC. This rearrangement joins TRBV10-3 to TRBJ2-5; D may be TRBD2 (5 bases). The CDR3 is made up of 13 amino acids. In germline, CDR1 is ENHRY, CDR2 SYGVKD. V lost 4 bases, J lost 4 bases, and 10 bases lay in between.

The chain links TRBV2 to TRBJ1-1; TRBD1 matches 9 bases. With 6 bases clipped from V and 2 bases from J, the junction kept 7 bases outside the gene matches. From germline, CDR1 is SNHLY and CDR2 FYNNEI. The length of the CDR3 is 15 residues. CDR3 protein: CASRAGTGRNTEAFF. The CDR3 DNA sequence: TGTGCCAGCAGGGCCGGGACAGGGCGTAACACTGAAGCTTTCTTT.

The V and J genes are TRBV7-2 and TRBJ2-7; D gene ambiguous. Germline values: CDR1 SGHTA, CDR2 FQGNSA. Trimming pared 4 bases from V and 5 bases from J, leaving 15 bases between. There are 14 residues in the CDR3. The CDR3 loop is CASSSDRNSDEQYF. The CDR3 region has the DNA TGTGCCAGCAGCTCAGATCGGAATTCCGACGAGCAGTACTTC. The full variable domain, rest sourced from reference TRBV7-2 and TRBJ2-7, is GAGVSQSPSNKVTEKGKDVELRCDPISGHTALYWYRQSLGQGLEFLIYFQGNSAPDKSGLPSDRFSAERTGGSVSTLTIQRTQQEDSAVYLCASSSDRNSDEQYFGPGTRLTVT.